Sequencing of this TCR beta chain was carried out in a study of cytomegalovirus exposure and HLA in healthy donors. This CDR3 has 15 residues. V trimming: 3 bases; J trimming: 4 bases; junction bases outside the gene matches: 4. Germline V gene data show CDR1 as SNHLY and CDR2 as FYNNEI. In the PCR, 60 Vbeta and 13 Jbeta primers were used. The assay was immunoSEQ multiplex PCR, and TCRdb's table has in-frame clones only and misses some. The sample holds fewer than 200,000 clones, around 76% seen once. The chain recombines TRBV2 with TRBJ2-1; TRBD2 aligns across 9 bases. The sample taken for sequencing was PBMCs. The receptor was derived from a female donor in good health and CMV-seronegative. The DNA for the CDR3 is TGTGCCAGCAGTGAGCGTCTAGCGGGATACAATGAGCAGTTCTTC. It yields the protein CASSERLAGYNEQFF.